This T cell receptor (beta chain) was sequenced for a study of cytomegalovirus exposure and HLA in healthy donors. The PCR was carried out with 60 Vbeta primers and 13 Jbeta primers. Clones were read by immunoSEQ multiplex PCR, and TCRdb kept only the in-frame ones, dropping some. Of roughly 150,000 clones in the sample, around 73% are singletons; the top ten hold 4.5% to 5.5%. This clone was seen just once. CDR1 is MDHEN, CDR2 SYDVKM, per germline. J was trimmed by 1 base and V by 4 bases; bases with no gene match: 17. The CDR3 sequence is 19 residues long. The sample was PBMCs. The chain couples TRBV28 to TRBJ2-7; 9 nucleotides agree with TRBD1. The source of this sequence is a woman aged 18-29 years in good health and CMV-seropositive. The chain's CDR3 is CASSSTGGLGLLSSYEQYF. CDR3 DNA: TGTGCCAGCAGTTCAACAGGGGGCTTGGGCCTCCTCTCATCCTACGAGCAGTACTTC.